What follows is one T cell receptor beta chain and its context. The data were taken from a study of blood T cell repertoires in COVID-19. The wider study: Sites across the United States, Italy and Spain contributed samples from acute and convalescent COVID-19. T cells, B-cell-depleted T cells, or PBMCs supplied cDNA or gDNA.

With 4 bases removed from V and 0 bases from J, the gap between germline ends came to 7 bases. The CDR3 is 15 amino acids. In germline, CDR1 is SEHNR, CDR2 FQNEAQ (reference sequence). Assay: immunoSEQ multiplex PCR; the TCRdb copy retains only in-frame clones and omits some. The profile shows some 110,000 clones, roughly four fifths of them singletons. Sequenced: peripheral blood. J is TRBJ2-6 and V is TRBV7-9; D perhaps matches TRBD1 (5 bases). This sequence originates from a man between 65 and 85 years old with acute or convalescent COVID-19. In nucleotides, the CDR3 is TGTGCCAGCAGCTCCAGGGACTCTGGGGCCAACGTCCTGACTTTC. Protein product: CASSSRDSGANVLTF.